This is a list of T cell receptor beta chains from one sample in a study of cytomegalovirus exposure and HLA in healthy donors. TCRdb keeps only in-frame clones here, not all; method: immunoSEQ multiplex PCR. The table shows about 130,000 clones, with 80% occurring only once. Sequencing was carried out using PBMCs. Every receptor here comes from a human donor in good health. Each CDR3 is given with its conserved first and last residue. A D gene is named only where the DNA matches it firmly. Clone size is given for some rows only: seen once, a few or many times, or a class if the clone is expanded.

d_gene: NA
j_gene: TRBJ1-3
v_gene: TRBV7-6
abundance: NA
CDR3aa: CASSPILNSGNTIYF
CDR3nt: TGTGCCAGCAGCCCCATACTGAACTCTGGAAACACCATATATTTT

d_gene: TRBD1
j_gene: TRBJ2-7
v_gene: TRBV10-1
abundance: NA
CDR3aa: CASSESTGTGGDEQYF
CDR3nt: TGCGCCAGCAGTGAGTCTACCGGGACAGGGGGCGACGAGCAGTACTTC

d_gene: NA
j_gene: TRBJ2-3
v_gene: TRBV9
abundance: NA
CDR3aa: CASSSPEFTDTQYF
CDR3nt: TGTGCCAGCAGCAGCCCTGAGTTCACAGATACGCAGTATTTT

d_gene: TRBD1
j_gene: TRBJ1-4
v_gene: TRBV11-2
abundance: NA
CDR3aa: CASSLVGTGGEKLFF
CDR3nt: TGTGCCAGCAGCTTAGTTGGGACAGGGGGAGAAAAACTGTTTTTT

d_gene: NA
j_gene: TRBJ1-2
v_gene: TRBV4-1
abundance: once
CDR3aa: CASSQEAYYGYTF
CDR3nt: TGCGCCAGCAGCCAAGAGGCCTACTATGGCTACACCTTC

d_gene: NA
j_gene: TRBJ1-5
v_gene: TRBV6-6
abundance: NA
CDR3aa: CASSSDGGNQPQHF
CDR3nt: TGTGCCAGCAGTTCCGACGGAGGCAATCAGCCCCAGCATTTT

d_gene: TRBD1
j_gene: TRBJ1-5
v_gene: TRBV2
abundance: NA
CDR3aa: CASNGQGNQPQHF
CDR3nt: TGTGCCAGCAATGGACAGGGGAATCAGCCCCAGCATTTT

d_gene: NA
j_gene: TRBJ2-2
v_gene: TRBV9
abundance: NA
CDR3aa: CASSGGGPGELFF
CDR3nt: TGTGCCAGCAGCGGAGGGGGTCCCGGGGAGCTGTTTTTT

d_gene: NA
j_gene: TRBJ1-6
v_gene: TRBV19
abundance: NA
CDR3aa: CASRVGGSYNSPLHF
CDR3nt: TGTGCCAGTAGGGTTGGCGGCTCCTATAATTCACCCCTCCACTTT

d_gene: TRBD2
j_gene: TRBJ2-3
v_gene: TRBV10-1
abundance: NA
CDR3aa: CASSTTSGGEISTDTQYF
CDR3nt: TGCGCCAGCAGTACGACTAGCGGGGGCGAGATCAGCACAGATACGCAGTATTTT

d_gene: TRBD2
j_gene: TRBJ2-1
v_gene: TRBV19
abundance: NA
CDR3aa: CASSMTSGGVNEQFF
CDR3nt: TGTGCCAGTAGTATGACTAGCGGGGGTGTGAATGAGCAGTTCTTC

d_gene: NA
j_gene: TRBJ1-3
v_gene: TRBV27
abundance: NA
CDR3aa: CASSSIGADGNTIYF
CDR3nt: TGTGCCAGCAGTTCAATAGGGGCGGATGGAAACACCATATATTTT

d_gene: NA
j_gene: TRBJ2-6
v_gene: TRBV5-1
abundance: NA
CDR3aa: CASSSRLGSSGANVLTF
CDR3nt: TGCGCCAGCAGCTCCCGACTGGGGAGCTCTGGGGCCAACGTCCTGACTTTC

d_gene: NA
j_gene: TRBJ1-1
v_gene: TRBV11-2
abundance: NA
CDR3aa: CASSLGRRGQAFF
CDR3nt: TGTGCCAGCAGCTTGGGCAGGCGGGGACAAGCTTTCTTT

d_gene: TRBD2
j_gene: TRBJ2-3
v_gene: TRBV6-1
abundance: NA
CDR3aa: CAAPGLQSTDTQYF
CDR3nt: TGTGCCGCCCCGGGACTACAAAGCACAGATACGCAGTATTTT

d_gene: TRBD1
j_gene: TRBJ2-7
v_gene: TRBV10-1
abundance: NA
CDR3aa: CASSELVGQEQYF
CDR3nt: TGCGCCAGCAGTGAGTTGGTGGGACAGGAGCAGTACTTC

d_gene: TRBD1
j_gene: TRBJ2-7
v_gene: TRBV28
abundance: NA
CDR3aa: CASMDRGNWDEQYF
CDR3nt: TGTGCCAGCATGGACAGGGGGAATTGGGACGAGCAGTACTTC

d_gene: TRBD1
j_gene: TRBJ2-2
v_gene: TRBV7-2
abundance: NA
CDR3aa: CASSIPSGQGWTGELFF
CDR3nt: TGTGCCAGCAGTATCCCCTCGGGACAGGGATGGACCGGGGAGCTGTTTTTT

d_gene: NA
j_gene: TRBJ2-3
v_gene: TRBV6-4
abundance: once
CDR3aa: CASSDSFSATDTQYF
CDR3nt: TGTGCCAGCAGTGACTCTTTTAGCGCCACAGATACGCAGTATTTT

d_gene: NA
j_gene: TRBJ1-2
v_gene: TRBV6-1
abundance: NA
CDR3aa: CASSGRWGGKDYGYTF
CDR3nt: TGTGCCAGCAGTGGACGTTGGGGCGGAAAGGACTATGGCTACACCTTC

d_gene: NA
j_gene: TRBJ2-7
v_gene: TRBV20-1
abundance: NA
CDR3aa: CSARGGGEQYF
CDR3nt: TGCAGTGCCCGGGGTGGAGGCGAGCAGTACTTC

d_gene: TRBD1
j_gene: TRBJ1-2
v_gene: TRBV5-1
abundance: once
CDR3aa: CASSPGQGSSYGYTF
CDR3nt: TGCGCCAGCAGCCCGGGACAGGGGTCTTCCTATGGCTACACCTTC

d_gene: TRBD2
j_gene: TRBJ2-1
v_gene: TRBV27
abundance: few
CDR3aa: CASSSPRASGGHNEQFF
CDR3nt: TGTGCCAGCAGTTCACCTAGAGCTAGCGGGGGTCACAATGAGCAGTTCTTC

d_gene: NA
j_gene: TRBJ2-7
v_gene: TRBV4-2
abundance: NA
CDR3aa: CASSQRGFPVAYEQYF
CDR3nt: TGTGCCAGCAGCCAACGAGGGTTCCCGGTAGCCTACGAGCAGTACTTC

d_gene: NA
j_gene: TRBJ2-7
v_gene: TRBV27
abundance: few
CDR3aa: CASSLSGGLYEQYF
CDR3nt: TGTGCCAGCAGTTTATCGGGGGGGCTCTACGAGCAGTACTTC

d_gene: TRBD1
j_gene: TRBJ2-7
v_gene: TRBV2
abundance: NA
CDR3aa: CASSVQGAFYEQYF
CDR3nt: TGTGCCAGCAGTGTGCAGGGGGCATTCTACGAGCAGTACTTC

d_gene: TRBD1
j_gene: TRBJ1-5
v_gene: TRBV7-2
abundance: NA
CDR3aa: CASSLQGGGQPQHF
CDR3nt: TGTGCCAGCAGCCTACAGGGGGGCGGTCAGCCCCAGCATTTT

d_gene: NA
j_gene: TRBJ2-7
v_gene: TRBV6-1
abundance: NA
CDR3aa: CASVAILSIYEQYF
CDR3nt: TGTGCCAGCGTTGCGATTCTCTCCATCTACGAGCAGTACTTC

d_gene: TRBD1
j_gene: TRBJ2-3
v_gene: TRBV25-1
abundance: NA
CDR3aa: CASSESGRGYTDTQYF
CDR3nt: TGTGCCAGCAGTGAATCGGGCAGGGGGTACACAGATACGCAGTATTTT

d_gene: TRBD1
j_gene: TRBJ2-7
v_gene: TRBV19
abundance: NA
CDR3aa: CASSIIGQGAYEQYF
CDR3nt: TGTGCCAGTAGTATTATAGGACAGGGGGCCTACGAGCAGTACTTC

d_gene: NA
j_gene: TRBJ2-7
v_gene: TRBV11-3
abundance: NA
CDR3aa: CASSAMDSTHEQYF
CDR3nt: TGTGCCAGCAGCGCGATGGACAGTACCCACGAGCAGTACTTC

d_gene: TRBD2
j_gene: TRBJ2-3
v_gene: TRBV27
abundance: few
CDR3aa: CASSLASGGADTQYF
CDR3nt: TGTGCCAGCAGTTTAGCTAGCGGGGGCGCAGATACGCAGTATTTT

d_gene: NA
j_gene: TRBJ2-7
v_gene: TRBV7-3
abundance: NA
CDR3aa: CASSAQGRNEQYF
CDR3nt: TGTGCCAGCAGCGCACAAGGGAGGAACGAGCAGTACTTC